This T cell receptor (beta chain) was identified during a study of CD8+ T cells in alopecia areata. Turning to the study itself: In an open-label trial, patients got 5 to 10 mg tofacitinib twice daily.

About this clone itself: Its antigen is still unknown.

Study-level findings and limits: Normal-skin resident alphabeta T cells also appear among scalp sample sequences.

Trimming pared 4 bases from V and 0 bases from J, leaving 12 bases between. CDR1 and CDR2 from the germline V gene are MRHNA and SNTAGT. This CDR3 region has 16 residues. cDNA reverse transcribed from extracted RNA served as the sequencing template. The repertoire was sequenced with immunoSEQ multiplex PCR; TCRdb's copy has only in-frame clones and lacks some. This table holds fewer than 100,000 clones, roughly two thirds found once. The treatment here: oral pan-JAK inhibitor, 5-10 mg twice daily. The chain couples TRBV6-4 to TRBJ2-2; D is perhaps TRBD1 or TRBD2 (5 bases each). The sequence derives from a human donor with alopecia areata. The sequencing used CD8+ T cells sorted from blood, collected at week 4, from a patient treated with tofacitinib. The DNA of the CDR3 is TGTGCCAGCAGTGCCTCCCGGGACCCGAACACCGGGGAGCTGTTTTTT. It translates to CASSASRDPNTGELFF.